One sample yielded the 9 T cell receptor beta chains listed below, sequenced in a study of radiotherapy plus CTLA-4 blockade in lung cancer. Sequencing was performed with immunoSEQ multiplex PCR; in TCRdb, only in-frame clones are kept and a portion is missing. This table has roughly 90,000 clones, 85% to 90% appearing once. Sequenced here: peripheral blood, sampled from a patient treated with radiotherapy plus ipilimumab. The receptors originated from a human donor with non-small cell lung cancer that progressed on radiotherapy plus ipilimumab.

The rearrangement joins TRBV4-1 to TRBJ2-7, with TRBD1 as a possible D gene (5 bases). Trimming took off 4 bases at V and 0 bases at J, with 7 bases between the two ends. The CDR3 extends over 13 amino acids. Germline CDR1 and CDR2: MGHRA and YSYEKL. The CDR3 sequence: CASSPDSSYEQYF. Here the CDR3 DNA reads TGCGCCAGCAGCCCCGACAGCTCCTACGAGCAGTACTTC.

This rearrangement joins TRBV2 to TRBJ1-5, with D unclear. The CDR3 is 13 residues long. The germline V gene encodes CDR1 SNHLY and CDR2 FYNNEI. The V and J ends lost 2 bases and 4 bases respectively, with 6 bases between them. The CDR3 here is CASSEKVNQPQHF. Here the CDR3 DNA reads TGTGCCAGCAGTGAAAAAGTAAATCAGCCCCAGCATTTT.

The chain employs TRBV5-1 and TRBJ2-5, with TRBD2 identical over 8 bases. Germline lookup yields CDR1 SGHRS and CDR2 YFSETQ. Losses at the gene ends were 0 bases for V and 11 bases for J; bases not matched to a gene: 3. CDR3 size: 12 residues. CDR3 sequence: CASSLDQRGQYF. DNA for the CDR3: TGCGCCAGCAGCTTGGATCAGCGGGGGCAGTACTTC.

The chain has TRBV7-2 and TRBJ1-1; TRBD1 aligns across 7 bases. CDR3 length: 15 amino acids. V was clipped by 5 bases and J by 4 bases; unmatched bases: 10. CDR1 is SGHTA, CDR2 FQGNSA, per germline. CDR3 sequence reads: CASSPKTGTVTEAFF. The CDR3 DNA reads as TGTGCCAGCAGCCCAAAGACAGGGACGGTCACTGAAGCTTTCTTT.

The chain recombines TRBV7-8 with TRBJ2-7; D assignment may be TRBD1 or TRBD2 (6 bases each). The CDR3 runs 17 residues. Germline CDR1 reads SGHVS; CDR2 reads FQNEAQ. Trimming cost V 2 bases and J 4 bases, with 21 bases left between them. The DNA for the CDR3 is TGTGCCAGCAGCTTACGAGGTAGAGGCAGGGGAGGATACGAGCAGTACTTC. It specifies CASSLRGRGRGGYEQYF.

The chain combines TRBV4-2 with TRBJ2-2, with D unresolved. Germline assignment: CDR1 LGHNA and CDR2 YNFKEQ. The CDR3 spans 14 residues. Between the trimmed V and J ends, which lost 4 bases and 4 bases, there was a span of 10 bases. For the CDR3, the DNA is TGTGCCAGCAGCCTCAACCCGAGCACCGGGGAGCTGTTTTTT. It encodes CASSLNPSTGELFF.

The rearrangement links TRBV6-5 to TRBJ1-2; TRBD1 matches at 9 bases. The CDR3 is 16 residues long. Per the germline V gene, CDR1 is MNHEY and CDR2 is SVGAGI. V lost 2 bases to trimming and J lost 4 bases; unmatched junction nucleotides: 8. The CDR3 coding sequence is TGTGCCAGCAGTTACAATTACAGGGGGCGATCCTATGGCTACACCTTC. It is translated as CASSYNYRGRSYGYTF.

The chain joins TRBV5-4 to TRBJ1-1; 8 bases line up with TRBD1. V was pared by 4 bases and J by 6 bases, with 8 bases of the junction left unmatched. Germline assignment: CDR1 SGHNT and CDR2 YYREEE (reference sequence). The CDR3 is 14 amino acids. CDR3 in DNA: TGTGCCAGCAGCCAACCCGACAGGGGAGCTGAAGCTTTCTTT. Encoded protein: CASSQPDRGAEAFF.

The chain has TRBV6-5 and TRBJ1-1; no clear D. The CDR3 is 13 residues long. Germline CDR1 and CDR2: MNHEY and SVGAGI. The ends were cut back, 2 bases at V and 6 bases at J, with 10 bases in the middle. CDR3 bases: TGTGCCAGCAGTTACAACGGCAGAGCTGAAGCTTTCTTT. As protein: CASSYNGRAEAFF.